This T cell receptor (beta chain) comes out of a study of human T cells and chemical hapten exposure. Looking at the study overall: Weekly diphenylcyclopropenone doses were given to patients' scalps across the roughly 25-week study.

Time point in this sample: patch test 1, 2 weeks after DPC sensitization. Documented treatment: therapeutic diphenylcyclopropenone sensitization with weekly scalp DPC. Participating donors were patients with alopecia, aged 18 to 70 years, considered appropriate candidates for DPC. V lost 6 bases, J lost 3 bases, and 4 bases stayed unmatched. The CDR3 has 15 amino acids. Germline loops: CDR1 MNHEY, CDR2 SVGAGI. The library attached unique molecular identifiers to individual cDNA molecules. From the RACE reads, TCRdb called clonotypes with MiXCR, one entry per CDR3 protein. The sample records approximately 90,000 distinct CDR3 sequences, around 12% being singletons.

The chain couples TRBV6-5 to TRBJ2-1, with 11 bases aligning to TRBD2. Sample: whole blood, taken in connection with sensitization to the hapten diphenylcyclopropenone (DPC). The TCR comes from a woman aged 35 to 49 with alopecia areata. Some clones in this sample may be carry-over from other donors' samples. CDR3 loop: CASSRTSGSYNEQFF. Here the CDR3 DNA reads TGTGCCAGCAGCCGTACTAGCGGGAGCTACAATGAGCAGTTCTTC.